This entry describes one T cell receptor (beta chain). Antigen unknown. Separation by sorting yielded CD4+ and CD8+ T cells from PBMCs. This entry comes from a study of CD8+ T cells in alopecia areata. Study-wide results and caveats: Sequencing of scalp tissue also captures the resident alphabeta T cells of normal skin. With patients, TCR sharing proved less clear than in mice, a difference possibly related to HLA. Normal scalp had lower clonality than lesional scalp, with alopecia totalis/universalis lesions showing this most strongly.

The length of the CDR3 is 15 residues. V dropped 1 base and J dropped 2; count of bases not matched to a gene: 1. CDR1 LGHNA and CDR2 YSLEER come from the germline V gene. RNA extraction and reverse transcription yielded cDNA as sequencing template. Produced via immunoSEQ multiplex PCR; TCRdb's table is partial and in-frame only. Found here are about 150,000 clones, 40% to 65% of them singletons; the top ten hold roughly a fifth. Here the sequenced sample was CD8+ T cells sorted from blood, taken at week 0. This chain uses TRBV4-3 with TRBJ2-1; 8 nucleotides agree with TRBD1. The TCR originated in a human donor with alopecia areata. Written as DNA, the CDR3 is TGCGCCAGCAGCCAAGGGACAGGGACCTACAATGAGCAGTTCTTC. Residues: CASSQGTGTYNEQFF.